The 21 T cell receptor beta chains given below trace back to one sample, sequenced in a study of regulatory T cells in long-lasting Graves disease. Time point here: persistent/refractory GD, antithyroid drugs over 5 years with positive TRAb. The authors made the TCR library using RNA they extracted from PBMCs. With iRepertoire HTBI primers and Arm-PCR of CDR3 regions, TCR beta libraries were built. TCRdb re-called the multiplex PCR reads with MiXCR, one entry per CDR3 protein. The sample yields 650,000 to 850,000 distinct CDR3 sequences, around 30% seen once. The source was peripheral blood mononuclear cells (PBMCs), collected when the disease was refractory, from a patient treated with antithyroid drugs. These receptors came from a female donor with Graves disease.

The chain recombines TRBV19 with TRBJ2-6; 9 nucleotides line up with TRBD1. This CDR3 has 17 residues. The V and J ends lost 6 bases and 0 bases, in that order; junction bases with no gene match: 6. Looked up from germline, CDR1 is LNHDA and CDR2 is SQIVND (reference sequence). The CDR3 DNA reads TGTGCCAGTAGAATGGGACAGGGATTCTCTGGGGCCAACGTCCTGACTTTC. Translating gives CASRMGQGFSGANVLTF. The whole variable domain, remainder taken from reference TRBV19 and TRBJ2-6, is DGGITQSPKYLFRKEGQNVTLSCEQNLNHDAMYWYRQDPGQGLRLIYYSQIVNDFQKGDIAEGYSVSREKKESFPLTVTSAQKNPTAFYLCASRMGQGFSGANVLTFGAGSRLTVL.

This chain uses TRBV6-1 with TRBJ2-7; 12 nucleotides agree with TRBD1. With V trimmed by 4 bases and J by 7 bases, 5 bases remained unmatched. Germline lookup yields CDR1 MNHNS and CDR2 SASEGT. CDR3 length equals 14 residues. In DNA form, the CDR3 reads TGTGCCAGCAGTGGCCGGGACAGGGGGCATGAGCAGTACTTC. This sequence encodes CASSGRDRGHEQYF.

This clonotype was recorded at least ten times. The V gene is TRBV2, the J gene TRBJ1-1; D is unresolved. Germline lookup yields CDR1 SNHLY and CDR2 FYNNEI. CDR3 length: 12 residues. V gave up 8 bases and J gave up 6 bases, with 13 bases separating them. The CDR3 DNA is TGTGCCAGCGGTAGCGAAAAAGCTGAAGCTTTCTTT. This gives the protein CASGSEKAEAFF.

In this sample, this clonotype turned up many times. This rearrangement joins TRBV20-1 to TRBJ1-6, with 8 bases fitting TRBD1. Germline V gives CDR1 DFQATT, CDR2 SNEGSKA (reference sequence). The CDR3 runs to 15 residues. Unmatched junction bases numbered 11, after V lost 6 bases and J lost 7 bases. The CDR3 DNA follows: TGCAGTGCCCCGAGGGGCGACAGGGGCAATTCACCCCTCCACTTT. Translated: CSAPRGDRGNSPLHF.

This clonotype was observed a few times. J is TRBJ1-6 and V is TRBV5-1, with TRBD1 matching over 7 bases. With 0 bases clipped from V and 7 bases from J, the junction kept 4 bases outside the gene matches. The CDR3 has 15 amino acids. From germline, CDR1 is SGHRS and CDR2 YFSETQ. CDR3 sequence: CASSLGGQTNSPLHF. The CDR3 DNA reads as TGCGCCAGCAGCTTGGGGGGACAGACCAATTCACCCCTCCACTTT.

This clonotype has a count of ten or more. The chain uses TRBV6-2 or TRBV6-3 and TRBJ2-2; D remains unclear. The CDR3 covers 14 residues. V was cut by 6 bases and J by 3 bases, with 11 bases left in between. Germline V gene sequence: CDR1 MNHEY, CDR2 SVGEGT. The chain's CDR3 is CASSVTDYTGELFF. The DNA for the CDR3 is TGTGCCAGCAGCGTGACGGATTACACCGGGGAGCTGTTTTTT.

The chain is built from TRBV2 and TRBJ1-5, with 8 nucleotides matching TRBD1. Trimming at V came to 6 bases and at J to 6 bases, leaving 10 bases not matched to a gene. This CDR3 is 15 amino acids long. Germline V gives CDR1 SNHLY, CDR2 FYNNEI. The CDR3 nucleotides are TGTGCCAGCAGCGCCGGGACAGGAAAAGGTCAGCCCCAGCATTTT. Amino acid sequence: CASSAGTGKGQPQHF.

The table lists this clonotype with a few counts. The V and J genes are TRBV7-9 and TRBJ1-1; D remains unclear. V gave up 4 bases and J gave up 6 bases, with 12 bases separating them. Germline V gene data show CDR1 as SEHNR and CDR2 as FQNEAQ (reference sequence). The CDR3 runs to 13 residues. The CDR3 coding sequence is TGTGCCAGCAGCTCTGGAACCCCACCTGAAGCTTTCTTT. It encodes CASSSGTPPEAFF.

The J gene is TRBJ1-1, the V gene TRBV5-5; a weak D match, TRBD1 (5 bases). The CDR3 length is 13 residues. Germline V gene data show CDR1 as SGHKS and CDR2 as YYEKEE (reference sequence). V was pared by 0 bases and J by 11 bases, with 14 bases between. This CDR3 is CASSLDTGREAFF. The CDR3 DNA reads TGTGCCAGCAGCTTGGATACGGGGCGCGAGGCTTTCTTT.

The chain employs TRBV12-5 and TRBJ1-1; D call uncertain. CDR3 size: 12 residues. Trimming pared 3 bases from V and 4 bases from J, leaving 6 bases between. Germline CDR1 reads LGHNT; CDR2 reads FRNRAP. In DNA, the CDR3 is TGTGCTAGTGGTTTCAGGCTCACTGAAGCTTTCTTT. This translates into CASGFRLTEAFF. The entire variable domain, with the rest obtained from reference TRBV12-5 and TRBJ1-1, is as follows: DARVTQTPRHKVTEMGQEVTMRCQPILGHNTVFWYRQTMMQGLELLAYFRNRAPLDDSGMPKDRFSAEMPDATLATLKIQPSEPRDSAVYFCASGFRLTEAFFGQGTRLTVV.

This clonotype was recorded at least ten times. For the CDR3, the DNA is TGCGCCAGCAGCTCCACAGCAACTAATGAAAAACTGTTTTTT. Its protein product is CASSSTATNEKLFF. J is TRBJ1-4 and V is TRBV5-1, with D hard to call. Trimming removed 3 bases from V and 0 bases from J, with 6 bases in between. Per germline, CDR1 SGHRS and CDR2 YFSETQ. The CDR3 is made up of 14 amino acids.

The chain combines TRBV6-2 or TRBV6-3 with TRBJ1-1; no definite D call. The CDR3 has 15 residues. In germline, CDR1 is MNHEY, CDR2 SVGEGT. V lost 6 bases, J lost 0 bases, and 14 bases lay in between. The CDR3: CASSDNGSLNTEAFF. As DNA, the CDR3 is TGTGCCAGCAGCGACAACGGCAGCCTGAACACTGAAGCTTTCTTT.

This clonotype was recorded many times. The V call is TRBV27, the J call TRBJ1-1; D is undetermined. Germline V CDR1 and CDR2: MNHEY, SMNVEV (reference sequence). The V end was cut by 3 bases, the J end by 0 bases, with 17 bases between. This CDR3 contains 17 residues. The CDR3 coding sequence is TGTGCCAGCAGTTTCCTCTCAAGGGTGCTTATGAACACTGAAGCTTTCTTT. It translates to CASSFLSRVLMNTEAFF.

This clonotype was seen repeatedly, ten times or more. The genes are TRBV2 and TRBJ1-5; a weak D match, TRBD1 (6 bases). Germline V CDR1 and CDR2: SNHLY, FYNNEI. Trimming removed 7 bases at V and 6 bases at J, with 16 bases between. This CDR3 region has 14 residues. The CDR3 region has the DNA TGTGCCAGCACCTACAGGGATAGGAGTCAGCCCCAGCATTTT. It translates to CASTYRDRSQPQHF. Looking up the rest from reference TRBV2 and TRBJ1-5 gives the full variable domain: EPEVTQTPSHQVTQMGQEVILRCVPISNHLYFYWYRQILGQKVEFLVSFYNNEISEKSEIFDDQFSVERPDGSNFTLKIRSTKLEDSAMYFCASTYRDRSQPQHFGDGTRLSIL.

This clonotype was counted between two and nine times. The chain uses TRBV9 and TRBJ2-7, with D hard to call. The CDR3 is 15 residues long. In germline, CDR1 is SGDLS, CDR2 YYNGEE. V was shortened by 0 bases and J by 2 bases, with 12 bases between the two germline ends. The CDR3 here is CASSVDLAATYEQYF. The CDR3 coding sequence is TGTGCCAGCAGCGTAGATTTAGCCGCCACCTACGAGCAGTACTTC.

This clonotype was counted many times. This chain joins TRBV11-1 and TRBJ2-2, with D perhaps TRBD1 (6 bases). The CDR3 length is 15 residues. The V gene lost 5 bases and the J gene lost 4 bases, with 14 bases spanning the gap. Germline loops: CDR1 SGHAT, CDR2 FQDESV (reference sequence). CDR3 in DNA: TGTGCCAGCAGCCGGGACATCGTTGGCACCGGGGAGCTGTTTTTT. It encodes CASSRDIVGTGELFF.

The sample holds a few counts of this clonotype. The V gene is TRBV18, the J gene TRBJ2-6; a possible D gene is TRBD2 (5 bases). This CDR3 is 16 amino acids long. V was trimmed by 4 bases and J by 0 bases, leaving 10 bases between them. Germline values: CDR1 KGHSH, CDR2 LQKENI. The CDR3 region has the DNA TGTGCCAGCTCACTGGCTAGCAGCTCTGGGGCCAACGTCCTGACTTTC. Protein sequence: CASSLASSSGANVLTF.

The chain has TRBV3-1 and TRBJ1-2; 9 nucleotides match TRBD1. The CDR3 sequence is 15 residues long. Losses at the gene ends were 2 bases for V and 6 bases for J; bases not matched to a gene: 7. Germline V gene lookup returns CDR1 LGHDT and CDR2 YNNKEL (reference sequence). DNA of the CDR3: TGTGCCAGCAGCCAACTGACAGGGGGGGGAGATGGCTACACCTTC. It yields the protein CASSQLTGGGDGYTF.

This clonotype was recorded many times. The V gene is TRBV2, the J gene TRBJ1-2; TRBD1 agrees at 10 bases. Germline V gene sequence: CDR1 SNHLY, CDR2 FYNNEI. Unmatched junction bases numbered 3, after V lost 3 bases and J lost 5 bases. The CDR3 has 14 residues. CDR3 in amino acids: CASSDLGQGYGYTF. DNA for the CDR3: TGTGCCAGCAGTGATCTGGGACAGGGGTATGGCTACACCTTC.

The CDR3 is CASTARQGQPQHF. CDR3 nucleotides: TGTGCCAGCACTGCCCGACAGGGTCAGCCCCAGCATTTT. V is TRBV7-2 and J is TRBJ1-5; 7 bases fit TRBD1. Germline V gene data show CDR1 as SGHTA and CDR2 as FQGNSA. J lost 6 bases, V lost 7 bases, and 6 bases had no gene match. The CDR3 is made up of 13 amino acids.

The genes are TRBV28 and TRBJ1-5, with 7 bases lining up with TRBD1. The CDR3 covers 18 residues. J gave up 7 bases and V 3 bases, and 18 bases lay outside the gene matches. Germline CDR1 is MDHEN and CDR2 is SYDVKM. The DNA of the CDR3 is TGTGCCAGCAGTTTCCCAGTTCGACAGGGAGGAAGAGGGCAGCCCCAGCATTTT. This codes for CASSFPVRQGGRGQPQHF.